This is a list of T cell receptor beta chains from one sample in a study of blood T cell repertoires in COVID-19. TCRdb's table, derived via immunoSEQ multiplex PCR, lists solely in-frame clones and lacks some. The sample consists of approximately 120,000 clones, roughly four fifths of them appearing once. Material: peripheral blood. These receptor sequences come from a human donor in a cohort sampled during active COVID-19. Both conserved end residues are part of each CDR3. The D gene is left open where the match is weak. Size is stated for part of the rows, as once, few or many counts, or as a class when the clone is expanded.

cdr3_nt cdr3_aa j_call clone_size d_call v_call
TGTGCCAGCAGCTTGACAGGGGTGGAAAAACTGTTTTTT CASSLTGVEKLFF TRBJ1-4 - TRBD1 TRBV7-9
TGCGCCAGCAGCACGGGGGGGGCCAGGCGCCCCGGGGATGAAGCTTTCTTT CASSTGGARRPGDEAFF TRBJ1-1 - - TRBV5-1
TGCGCCAGCAGCCGGGACAGGGGGATTGAAAAACTGTTTTTT CASSRDRGIEKLFF TRBJ1-4 - TRBD1 TRBV4-1
TGTGCCAGCAGTGAAGCTTCTGGGGGGGCTTGGGAGACCCAGTACTTC CASSEASGGAWETQYF TRBJ2-5 - - TRBV2
TGTGCCAGCAGCCAAGAATCGATGGCTGAGCAGTTCTTC CASSQESMAEQFF TRBJ2-1 - - TRBV4-2
TGTGCCAGCTCACCCCGGACAGGGGGCGCAGGAGATGGCTACACCTTC CASSPRTGGAGDGYTF TRBJ1-2 - TRBD1 TRBV18
TGTGCCAGCAGCGTAGGCCCTGGCGGGACAGGGTCATGGTACGAGCAGTACTTC CASSVGPGGTGSWYEQYF TRBJ2-7 - TRBD1 TRBV9
TGTGCCAGCTCACCCCTCCCCGGACAGGGGGACGGGGAGCTGTTTTTT CASSPLPGQGDGELFF TRBJ2-2 - TRBD1 TRBV18
TGCGCCAGCAGCTTGGTATTAGGGGGTCGCGAGCAGTACTTC CASSLVLGGREQYF TRBJ2-7 - - TRBV5-1
TGTGCCAGCAGCCCGACGGACAGCTCCTACGAGCAGTACTTC CASSPTDSSYEQYF TRBJ2-7 - - TRBV9
TGTGCCAGCAGCTTAGCCGGGGGGCCCTTACTCACTGAAGCTTTCTTT CASSLAGGPLLTEAFF TRBJ1-1 - - TRBV11-2
TGTGCCAGCAGTGAAATGCCCGGGGCGGGAAATTCACCCCTCCACTTT CASSEMPGAGNSPLHF TRBJ1-6 - - TRBV6-1
TGTGCCAGCAGTTTAGTGGCCCGAGGAGAGACCCAGTACTTC CASSLVARGETQYF TRBJ2-5 - - TRBV27
TGTGCCAGCAGCTTAGCGGGGGGTGCCTACAATGAGCAGTTCTTC CASSLAGGAYNEQFF TRBJ2-1 few - TRBV7-2
TGTGCCAGCAGCCCACAGGGGTCCTATTTATACGAGCAGTACTTC CASSPQGSYLYEQYF TRBJ2-7 once TRBD1 TRBV5-4
TGTGCCAGCGGAAGCGGGGCGATAGTCCAAGAGACCCAGTACTTC CASGSGAIVQETQYF TRBJ2-5 - TRBD2 TRBV7-9
TGCGCCAGCAGACAAACAGGGGGGAGCTCCTACGAGCAGTACTTC CASRQTGGSSYEQYF TRBJ2-7 - TRBD1 TRBV4-1
TGCGCCAGCAGCCGCCCGCCCCAGGCGTCCACTGAAGCTTTCTTT CASSRPPQASTEAFF TRBJ1-1 - - TRBV4-1
TGTGCCAGCAGTTACGGGGAGGTGTACGAGCAGTACTTC CASSYGEVYEQYF TRBJ2-7 - - TRBV6-6
TGTGCCAGCAGCGTTACACAGGGGGCTTATGGCTACACCTTC CASSVTQGAYGYTF TRBJ1-2 - TRBD1 TRBV9
TGTGCCAGCAGTTACGGGAAGCGGGGAAGGTTTGATACGCAGTATTTT CASSYGKRGRFDTQYF TRBJ2-3 - TRBD2 TRBV6-5
TGTGCCAGCAGCCTCGGTCGGGAGGTACAGCCCCAGCATTTT CASSLGREVQPQHF TRBJ1-5 few - TRBV6-6
TGTGCCAGCAGCTCCCGGACCAGGGGCCCCAATGAGCAGTTCTTC CASSSRTRGPNEQFF TRBJ2-1 - - TRBV9
TGTGCCAGCAGCTGGGCGGGGGGCACAGATACGCAGTATTTT CASSWAGGTDTQYF TRBJ2-3 - TRBD2 TRBV5-4
TGTGCCAGCAGCTTGTTGGGAGAGAACACTGAAGCTTTCTTT CASSLLGENTEAFF TRBJ1-1 medium-sized - TRBV5-6